The entry below describes one T cell receptor (beta chain). TCR-alpha and TCR-beta chains were sequenced unpaired. Repertoires were generated with immunoSEQ multiplex PCR, while TCRdb's copy carries only in-frame clones and drops some. The sample holds about 88,000 clones; roughly 93% are singletons and the top ten take approximately 1.9%. The sample originates from a study of T cells in tuberculosis. Across the study: T cells were selected with CD1B tetramers loaded with glucose monomycolate.

Sorting used thawed, overnight-rested PBMC stained with anti-CD3, a viability dye and GMM-loaded CD1B tetramer. The lipid loaded on the CD1B tetramers was C32 glucose monomycolate from Rhodococcus equi. PBMC for tetramer sorting were first depleted of CD14-expressing monocytes. The CDR3 has 15 residues. V was pared by 6 bases and J by 1 base, with 4 bases of the junction left unmatched. CDR1 and CDR2 from the germline V gene are LNHDA and SQIVND (reference sequence). Study-wide results and caveats: The stringent gate may have excluded weak CD1B-GMM tetramer binders.

This sequence joins TRBV19 and TRBJ2-5; 11 positions match TRBD2. This TCR was sampled from an adult woman with latent tuberculosis. Sequencing was done on a sample of CD1b-GMM tetramer-negative cells sorted from PBMCs. The CDR3 nucleotides read TGTGCCAGTAGCGGGGGGACTAGCGGCCAAGAGACCCAGTACTTC. Its protein product is CASSGGTSGQETQYF.